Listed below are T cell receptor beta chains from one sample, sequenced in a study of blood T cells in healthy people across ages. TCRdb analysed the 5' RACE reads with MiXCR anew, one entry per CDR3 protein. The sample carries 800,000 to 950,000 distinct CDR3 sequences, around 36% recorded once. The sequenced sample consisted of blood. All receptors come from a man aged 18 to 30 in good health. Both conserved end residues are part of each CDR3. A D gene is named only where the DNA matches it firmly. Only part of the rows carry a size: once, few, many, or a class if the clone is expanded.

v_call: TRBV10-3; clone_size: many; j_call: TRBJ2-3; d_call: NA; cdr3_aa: CAIGRARATDTQYF; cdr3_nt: TGTGCCATCGGCAGGGCCAGAGCCACAGATACGCAGTATTTT
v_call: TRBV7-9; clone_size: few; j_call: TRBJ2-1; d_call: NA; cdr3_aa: CASSLPRDSDYNEQFF; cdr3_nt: TGTGCCAGCAGCCTTCCCCGGGACTCAGACTACAATGAGCAGTTCTTC
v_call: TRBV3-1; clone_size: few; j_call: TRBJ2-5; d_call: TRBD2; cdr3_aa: CASSGLRGGAKTQYF; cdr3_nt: TGTGCCAGCAGCGGCTTGCGGGGAGGGGCCAAGACCCAGTACTTC
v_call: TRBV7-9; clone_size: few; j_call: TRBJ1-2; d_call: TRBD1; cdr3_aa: CASSPEDRAGYGYTF; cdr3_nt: TGTGCCAGCAGCCCCGAGGACAGGGCGGGCTATGGCTACACCTTC
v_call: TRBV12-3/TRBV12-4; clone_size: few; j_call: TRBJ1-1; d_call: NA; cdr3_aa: CASSLRDRGEAFF; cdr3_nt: TGTGCCAGCAGCTTAAGAGACCGCGGTGAAGCTTTCTTT
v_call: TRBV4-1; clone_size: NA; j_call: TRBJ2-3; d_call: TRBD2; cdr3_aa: CASSQVDMGLSTDTQYF; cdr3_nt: TGCGCCAGCAGCCAAGTAGATATGGGACTAAGCACAGATACGCAGTATTTT
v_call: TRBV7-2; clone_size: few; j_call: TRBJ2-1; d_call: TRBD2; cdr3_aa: CASSLVGAGDEQFF; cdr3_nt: TGTGCCAGCAGCTTGGTGGGAGCGGGGGATGAGCAGTTCTTC
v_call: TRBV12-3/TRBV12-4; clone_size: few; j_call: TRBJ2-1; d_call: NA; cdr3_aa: CASQPRTGYNEQFF; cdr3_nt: TGTGCCAGTCAACCCCGGACTGGGTACAATGAGCAGTTCTTC
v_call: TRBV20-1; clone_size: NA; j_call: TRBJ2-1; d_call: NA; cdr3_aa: CRWRPLDSNEQFF; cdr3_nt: TGCCGCTGGCGACCGCTAGATAGTAATGAGCAGTTCTTC
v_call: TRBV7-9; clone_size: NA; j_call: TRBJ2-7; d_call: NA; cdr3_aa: CASSHGPYEQYF; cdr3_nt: TGTGCCAGCAGTCACGGACCTTACGAGCAGTACTTC
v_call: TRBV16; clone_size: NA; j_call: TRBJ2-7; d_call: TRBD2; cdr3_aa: CASSLTSDSYEQYF; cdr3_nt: TGTGCCAGCAGCCTTACTAGCGACTCCTACGAGCAGTACTTC
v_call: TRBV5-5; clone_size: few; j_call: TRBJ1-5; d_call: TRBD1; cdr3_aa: CASSPSGTANQPQHF; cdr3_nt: TGTGCCAGCAGCCCGTCAGGGACAGCTAATCAGCCCCAGCATTTT
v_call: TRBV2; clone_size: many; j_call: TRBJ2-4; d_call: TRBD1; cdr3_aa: CASSEGTGKSPAKNIQYF; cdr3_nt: TGTGCCAGCAGTGAGGGGACAGGCAAATCCCCAGCCAAAAACATTCAGTACTTC
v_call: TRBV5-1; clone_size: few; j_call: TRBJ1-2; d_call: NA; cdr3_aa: CASSLGTGADSYTF; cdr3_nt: TGCGCCAGCAGCTTGGGGACGGGGGCGGACAGCTACACCTTC
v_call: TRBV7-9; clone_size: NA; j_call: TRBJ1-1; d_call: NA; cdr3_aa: CASSPQTTSTEAFF; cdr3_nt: TGTGCCAGCAGCCCCCAAACAACTTCCACTGAAGCTTTCTTT
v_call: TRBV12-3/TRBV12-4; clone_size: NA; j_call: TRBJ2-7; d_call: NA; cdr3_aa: CASSLGAPAYEQYF; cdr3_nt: TGTGCCAGCAGTTTAGGGGCGCCAGCCTACGAGCAGTACTTC
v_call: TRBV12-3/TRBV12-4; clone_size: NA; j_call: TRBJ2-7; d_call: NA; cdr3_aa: CASSWGGEQYF; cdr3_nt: TGTGCCAGCAGTTGGGGCGGCGAGCAGTACTTC
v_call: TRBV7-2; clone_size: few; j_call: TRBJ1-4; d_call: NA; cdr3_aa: CASSSQVTPNEKLFF; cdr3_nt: TGTGCCAGCAGCTCACAGGTGACCCCTAATGAAAAACTGTTTTTT
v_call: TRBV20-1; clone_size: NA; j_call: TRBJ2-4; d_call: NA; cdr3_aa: CSARAGQEQYF; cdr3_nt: TGCAGTGCTAGAGCAGGCCAGGAGCAGTACTTC
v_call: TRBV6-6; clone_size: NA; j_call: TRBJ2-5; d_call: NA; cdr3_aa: CASLQSGTQYF; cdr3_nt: TGTGCCAGCCTCCAAAGCGGGACCCAGTACTTC
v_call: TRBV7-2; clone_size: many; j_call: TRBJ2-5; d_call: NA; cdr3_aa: CASSLNQDQETQYF; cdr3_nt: TGTGCCAGCAGCTTAAATCAGGACCAAGAGACCCAGTACTTC
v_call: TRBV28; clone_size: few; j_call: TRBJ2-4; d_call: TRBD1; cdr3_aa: CASSPRGKSNIQYF; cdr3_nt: TGTGCCAGCAGTCCCAGGGGGAAGTCGAACATTCAGTACTTC
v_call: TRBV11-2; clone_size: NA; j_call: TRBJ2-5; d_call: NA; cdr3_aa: CASRIPGREIYNEQYF; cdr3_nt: TGTGCCAGCAGGATCCCAGGACGGGAGATATACAATGAGCAGTACTTC
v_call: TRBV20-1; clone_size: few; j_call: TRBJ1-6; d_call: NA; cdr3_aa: CSAPAGATSSYNSPLHF; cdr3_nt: TGCAGTGCCCCGGCCGGAGCCACGAGCTCCTATAATTCACCCCTCCACTTT
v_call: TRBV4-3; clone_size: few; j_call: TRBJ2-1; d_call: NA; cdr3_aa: CASSQDDAPNNEQFF; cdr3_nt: TGCGCCAGCAGCCAAGATGATGCGCCCAACAATGAGCAGTTCTTC
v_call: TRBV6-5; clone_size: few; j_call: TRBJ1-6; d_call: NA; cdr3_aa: CASSSRDNGNSPLHF; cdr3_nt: TGTGCCAGCAGTTCGCGGGACAACGGGAATTCACCCCTCCACTTT
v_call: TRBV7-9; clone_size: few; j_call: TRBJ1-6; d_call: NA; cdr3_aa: CASSLETGSYNSPLHF; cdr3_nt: TGTGCCAGCAGCTTGGAAACAGGCTCCTATAATTCACCCCTCCACTTT
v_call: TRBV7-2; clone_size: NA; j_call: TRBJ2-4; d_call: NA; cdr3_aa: CASSSIGKAKNIQYF; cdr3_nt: TGTGCCAGCAGCTCAATTGGGAAGGCCAAAAACATTCAGTACTTC
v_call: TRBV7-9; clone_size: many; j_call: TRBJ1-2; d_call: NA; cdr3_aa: CASSLDGEALYGYTF; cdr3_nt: TGTGCCAGCAGCTTAGATGGGGAAGCACTCTATGGCTACACCTTC
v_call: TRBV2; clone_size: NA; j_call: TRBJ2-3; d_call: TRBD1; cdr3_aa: CASTQTGAKDTQYF; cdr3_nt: TGTGCCAGCACTCAAACAGGGGCTAAAGATACGCAGTATTTT
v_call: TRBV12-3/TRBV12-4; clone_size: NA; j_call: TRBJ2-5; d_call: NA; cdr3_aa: CASSGDSLGTQYF; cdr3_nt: TGTGCCAGCAGTGGGGACTCTCTAGGGACCCAGTACTTC
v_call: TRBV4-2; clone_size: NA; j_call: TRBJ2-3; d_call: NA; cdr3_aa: CASSQESVTQYF; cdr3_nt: TGTGCCAGCAGCCAAGAGTCGGTTACGCAGTATTTT
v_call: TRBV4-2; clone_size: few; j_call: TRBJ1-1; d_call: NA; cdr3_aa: CASSQGSSRDPEAFF; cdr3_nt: TGTGCCAGCAGCCAAGGGAGCTCGCGGGACCCTGAAGCTTTCTTT
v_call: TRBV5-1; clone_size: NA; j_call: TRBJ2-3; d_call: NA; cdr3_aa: CASSLGQPRTDTQYF; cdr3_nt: TGCGCCAGCAGCTTGGGGCAGCCTAGGACAGATACGCAGTATTTT
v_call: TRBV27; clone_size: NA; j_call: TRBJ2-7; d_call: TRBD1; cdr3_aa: CASSLGTDIEQYF; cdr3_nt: TGTGCCAGCAGTTTAGGGACAGATATTGAGCAGTACTTC
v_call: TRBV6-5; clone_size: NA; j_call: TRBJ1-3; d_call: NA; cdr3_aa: CASSQGPASGNTIYF; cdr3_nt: TGTGCCAGCAGTCAGGGCCCGGCCTCTGGAAACACCATATATTTT
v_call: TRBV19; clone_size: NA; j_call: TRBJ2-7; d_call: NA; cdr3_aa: CASSLRTRQTYEQYF; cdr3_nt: TGTGCCAGTAGTCTTCGAACGCGACAGACCTACGAGCAGTACTTC
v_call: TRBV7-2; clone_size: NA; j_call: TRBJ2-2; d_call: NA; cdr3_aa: CASSLSQTGELFF; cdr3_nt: TGTGCCAGCAGCTTATCGCAGACCGGGGAGCTGTTTTTT
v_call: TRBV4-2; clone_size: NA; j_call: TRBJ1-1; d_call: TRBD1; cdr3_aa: CASSQADRGNTEAFF; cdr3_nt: TGTGCCAGCAGCCAAGCGGACAGGGGGAACACTGAAGCTTTCTTT